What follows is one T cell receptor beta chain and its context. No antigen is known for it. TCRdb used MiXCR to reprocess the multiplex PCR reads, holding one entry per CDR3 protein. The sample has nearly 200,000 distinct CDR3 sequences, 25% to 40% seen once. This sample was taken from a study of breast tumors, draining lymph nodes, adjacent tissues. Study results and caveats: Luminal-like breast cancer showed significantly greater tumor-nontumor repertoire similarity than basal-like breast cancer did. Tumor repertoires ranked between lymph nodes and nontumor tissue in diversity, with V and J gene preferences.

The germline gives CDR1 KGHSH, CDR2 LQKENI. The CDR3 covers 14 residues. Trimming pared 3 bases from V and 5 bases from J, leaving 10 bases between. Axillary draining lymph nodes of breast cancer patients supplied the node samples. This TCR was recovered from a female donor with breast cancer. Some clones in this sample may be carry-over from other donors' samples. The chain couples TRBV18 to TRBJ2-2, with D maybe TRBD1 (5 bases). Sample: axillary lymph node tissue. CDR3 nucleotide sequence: TGTGCCAGCTCACCTCCAGGGATTACCGGGGAGCTGTTTTTT. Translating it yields CASSPPGITGELFF. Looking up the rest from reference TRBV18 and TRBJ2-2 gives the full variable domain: NAGVMQNPRHLVRRRGQEARLRCSPMKGHSHVYWYRQLPEEGLKFMVYLQKENIIDESGMPKERFSAEFPKEGPSILRIQQVVRGDSAAYFCASSPPGITGELFFGEGSRLTVL.